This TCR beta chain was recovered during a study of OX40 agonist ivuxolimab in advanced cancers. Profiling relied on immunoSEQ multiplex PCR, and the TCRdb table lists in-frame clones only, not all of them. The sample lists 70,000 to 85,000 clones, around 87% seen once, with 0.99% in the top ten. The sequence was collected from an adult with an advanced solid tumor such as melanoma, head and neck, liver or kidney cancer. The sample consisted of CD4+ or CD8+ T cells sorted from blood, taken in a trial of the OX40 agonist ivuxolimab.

The DNA of the CDR3 is TGTGCCAGCAGTTTACAAGGGACAGGGGGCTTCTCCTTCGAGCAGTTCTTC. Amino acids: CASSLQGTGGFSFEQFF. This rearrangement joins TRBV27 to TRBJ2-1; TRBD1 matches at 12 bases. The CDR3 consists of 17 residues. J was trimmed by 10 bases and V by 2 bases; bases with no gene match: 12. CDR1 is MNHEY, CDR2 SMNVEV, per germline (reference sequence).